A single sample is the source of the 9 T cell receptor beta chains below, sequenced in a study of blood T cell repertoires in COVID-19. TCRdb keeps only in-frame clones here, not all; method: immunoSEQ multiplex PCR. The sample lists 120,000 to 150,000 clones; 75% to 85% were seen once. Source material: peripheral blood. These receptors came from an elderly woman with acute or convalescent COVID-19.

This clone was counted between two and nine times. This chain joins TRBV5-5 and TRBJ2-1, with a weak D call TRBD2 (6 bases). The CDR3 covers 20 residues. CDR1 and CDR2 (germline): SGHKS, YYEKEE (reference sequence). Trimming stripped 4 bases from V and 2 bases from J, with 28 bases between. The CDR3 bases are TGTGCCAGCAGCGTGACGATAGATCAATGGGACTGGAGAACCTACAATGAGCAGTTCTTC. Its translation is CASSVTIDQWDWRTYNEQFF.

The CDR3 region has the DNA TGTGCCAGCAGCTTATATAACAGCCAAGAGACCCAGTACTTC. It yields the protein CASSLYNSQETQYF. The genes are TRBV7-2 and TRBJ2-5; D unclear. The V end lost 2 bases, the J end lost 1 base, and 8 bases lay between the germline ends. The CDR3 contains 14 residues. The germline CDR1 and CDR2 sequences are SGHTA and FQGNSA.

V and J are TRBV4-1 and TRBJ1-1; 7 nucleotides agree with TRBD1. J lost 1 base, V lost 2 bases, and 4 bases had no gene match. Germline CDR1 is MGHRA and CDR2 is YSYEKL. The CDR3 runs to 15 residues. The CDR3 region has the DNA TGCGCCAGCAGCCAACCAGACAGGGCGAACACTGAAGCTTTCTTT. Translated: CASSQPDRANTEAFF.

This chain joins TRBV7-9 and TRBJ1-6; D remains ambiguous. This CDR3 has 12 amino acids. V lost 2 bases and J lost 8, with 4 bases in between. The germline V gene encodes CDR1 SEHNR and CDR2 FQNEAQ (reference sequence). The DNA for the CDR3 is TGTGCCAGCAGCTTATCCGATTCACCCCTCCACTTT. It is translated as CASSLSDSPLHF.

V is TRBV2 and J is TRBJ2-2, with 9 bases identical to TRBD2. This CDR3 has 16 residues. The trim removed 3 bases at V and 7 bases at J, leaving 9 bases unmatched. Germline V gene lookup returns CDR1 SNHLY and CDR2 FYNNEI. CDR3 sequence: CASSDTKGLAIGELFF. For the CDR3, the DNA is TGTGCCAGCAGTGACACCAAGGGACTAGCAATCGGGGAGCTGTTTTTT.

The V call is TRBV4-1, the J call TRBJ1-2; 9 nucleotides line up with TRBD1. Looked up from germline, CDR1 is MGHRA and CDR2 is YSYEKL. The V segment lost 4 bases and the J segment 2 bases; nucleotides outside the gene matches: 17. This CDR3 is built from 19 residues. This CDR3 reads CASSRDLTGGVFHNYGYTF. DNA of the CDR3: TGCGCCAGCAGCCGGGACCTTACAGGGGGCGTCTTCCACAACTATGGCTACACCTTC.

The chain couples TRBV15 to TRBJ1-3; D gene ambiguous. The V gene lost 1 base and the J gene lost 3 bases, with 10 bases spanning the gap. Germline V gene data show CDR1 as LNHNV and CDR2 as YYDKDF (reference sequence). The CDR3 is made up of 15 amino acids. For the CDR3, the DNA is TGTGCCACCAGCAGAGTCGGCGGTGGTGGAAACACCATATATTTT. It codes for CATSRVGGGGNTIYF.

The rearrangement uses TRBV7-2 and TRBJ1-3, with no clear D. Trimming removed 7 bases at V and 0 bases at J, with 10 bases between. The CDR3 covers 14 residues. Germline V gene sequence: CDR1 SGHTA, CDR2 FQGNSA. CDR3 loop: CASTQTYSGNTIYF. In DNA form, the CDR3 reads TGTGCCAGCACACAGACGTACTCTGGAAACACCATATATTTT. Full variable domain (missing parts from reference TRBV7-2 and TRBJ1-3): GAGVSQSPSNKVTEKGKDVELRCDPISGHTALYWYRQSLGQGLEFLIYFQGNSAPDKSGLPSDRFSAERTGGSVSTLTIQRTQQEDSAVYLCASTQTYSGNTIYFGEGSWLTVV.

In DNA form, the CDR3 reads TGTGCCAGCTCACTCGGGGTTCCGAACACTGAAGCTTTCTTT. The encoded protein is CASSLGVPNTEAFF. The J gene is TRBJ1-1, the V gene TRBV18; D remains ambiguous. The CDR3 is 14 residues long. Germline CDR1 and CDR2: KGHSH and LQKENI. V lost 4 bases to trimming and J lost 1 base, with 10 bases between them.